Listed here are 25 T cell receptor beta chains from one sample, sequenced in a study of identical twins. A single record per CDR3 protein comes from TCRdb applying MiXCR to the 5' RACE reads. This table holds approximately 260,000 distinct CDR3 sequences, about 14% found once. Sequencing input: memory (CD45RO+) T cells sorted from blood. These receptor sequences come from a woman under 30 in good health.

In this sample, this clonotype turned up many times. The chain joins TRBV4-3 to TRBJ2-1, with 12 bases fitting TRBD2. From germline, CDR1 is LGHNA and CDR2 YSLEER. V dropped 4 bases and J dropped 2; count of bases not matched to a gene: 3. There are 16 residues in the CDR3. The CDR3 loop is CASSRRLAGAYNEQFF. The CDR3 DNA is TGCGCCAGCAGCCGAAGACTAGCGGGGGCCTACAATGAGCAGTTCTTC.

V is TRBV5-1 and J is TRBJ2-5, with TRBD1 identical over 7 bases. The germline gives CDR1 SGHRS, CDR2 YFSETQ. This CDR3 spans 16 amino acids. Trimming at V came to 7 bases and at J to 1 base, leaving 13 bases not matched to a gene. CDR3: CASGLGQISTQETQYF. The CDR3 DNA follows: TGCGCCAGCGGTTTGGGACAGATCTCGACCCAAGAGACCCAGTACTTC.

The chain recombines TRBV2 with TRBJ2-5; no definite D call. Trimming pared 3 bases from V and 0 bases from J, leaving 8 bases between. Germline V gene data show CDR1 as SNHLY and CDR2 as FYNNEI. This CDR3 contains 14 residues. The CDR3 bases are TGTGCCAGCAGTGACTGGACGTACCAAGAGACCCAGTACTTC. It yields the protein CASSDWTYQETQYF.

This clonotype was seen repeatedly, ten times or more. The gene calls are TRBV12-3 or TRBV12-4 and TRBJ2-6; D is uncertain. Trimming pared 10 bases from V and 4 bases from J, leaving 11 bases between. The CDR3 is made up of 13 amino acids. The CDR3 loop is CATQVAGANVLTF. CDR3 bases: TGTGCCACTCAAGTAGCCGGGGCCAACGTCCTGACTTTC.

This clonotype was counted a few times. The chain joins TRBV5-5 to TRBJ2-5; D is perhaps TRBD1 or TRBD2 (5 bases each). V was clipped by 4 bases and J by 7 bases, with 17 bases between them. The length of the CDR3 is 14 residues. Germline CDR1 SGHKS, CDR2 YYEKEE (reference sequence). The CDR3 DNA is TGTGCCAGCAGCGAAGGGACCGTCGCGGGGACCCAGTACTTC. It is translated as CASSEGTVAGTQYF.

In its sample, this clonotype was seen many times. The chain is built from TRBV29-1 and TRBJ2-1, with D possibly TRBD2 on 6 matching bases. Per germline, CDR1 SQVTM and CDR2 ANQGSEA. This CDR3 spans 15 amino acids. V dropped 7 bases and J dropped 5 bases, with 21 bases sitting between them. CDR3 nucleotide sequence: TGCAGCGCTTCACCTACTAGCTACGGGGACAATGAGCAGTTCTTC. Encoded protein: CSASPTSYGDNEQFF.

The chain joins TRBV7-2 to TRBJ2-1; D is possibly TRBD1 (5 bases). CDR1 is SGHTA and CDR2 is FQGNSA in the germline V gene. V was clipped by 4 bases and J by 6 bases, with 16 bases between them. The CDR3 is made up of 15 amino acids. Written as DNA, the CDR3 is TGTGCCAGCAGCTCCGCCCTGGGGCCCTTCAATGAGCAGTTCTTC. Protein: CASSSALGPFNEQFF.

The chain employs TRBV6-1 and TRBJ2-7, with 7 bases aligning to TRBD2. The length of the CDR3 is 14 residues. The germline gives CDR1 MNHNS, CDR2 SASEGT. V lost 5 bases, J lost 5 bases, and 9 bases stayed unmatched. The CDR3 region has the DNA TGTGCCAGCAGTCCCGGGGAGGGAGGCCACGAGCAGTACTTC. As protein: CASSPGEGGHEQYF.

V gene TRBV12-3 or TRBV12-4 combines with J gene TRBJ2-7; D may correspond to TRBD1 or TRBD2 (5 bases each). This CDR3 region has 14 residues. The ends were cut back, 3 bases at V and 0 bases at J, with 9 bases in the middle. The CDR3: CASSLAGTSYEQYF. The DNA of the CDR3 is TGTGCCAGCAGTTTGGCAGGGACCTCCTACGAGCAGTACTTC.

The rearrangement links TRBV24-1 to TRBJ2-3; D gene unclear. There are 14 residues in the CDR3. Germline V gene lookup returns CDR1 KGHDR and CDR2 SFDVKD. V was pared by 3 bases and J by 5 bases, with 11 bases between. CDR3 sequence: CATSDALVEDTQYF. The CDR3 DNA is TGTGCCACCAGTGATGCCTTAGTGGAAGATACGCAGTATTTT.

The chain carries TRBV20-1 and TRBJ2-3; 10 bases are a match to TRBD2. CDR1 and CDR2 from the germline V gene are DFQATT and SNEGSKA (reference sequence). The CDR3 totals 16 residues. The V segment lost 3 bases and the J segment 2 bases; nucleotides outside the gene matches: 8. This chain's CDR3 is CSASLPTSGDTDTQYF. CDR3 coding DNA: TGCAGTGCTAGCCTTCCCACTAGCGGGGACACAGATACGCAGTATTTT.

The V gene is TRBV2, the J gene TRBJ2-7; 8 positions match TRBD2. With V trimmed by 5 bases and J by 4 bases, 7 bases remained unmatched. The CDR3 sequence is 14 residues long. The V gene's germline CDR1 is SNHLY and CDR2 FYNNEI. The CDR3 DNA sequence: TGTGCCAGCAGTACTAGCGGAGGCCTTTACGAGCAGTACTTC. This encodes CASSTSGGLYEQYF.

J is TRBJ1-2 and V is TRBV5-6; no firm D call. The germline CDR1 and CDR2 sequences are SGHDT and YYEEEE. V was trimmed by 4 bases and J by 3 bases, leaving 7 bases between them. The CDR3 has 12 residues. The CDR3 is CASSPQDYGYTF. Here the CDR3 DNA reads TGTGCCAGCAGCCCTCAAGACTATGGCTACACCTTC.

This clonotype was counted at least ten times. The chain uses TRBV4-3 and TRBJ1-5; D gene unclear. V was trimmed by 4 bases and J by 4 bases, leaving 8 bases between them. This CDR3 is built from 13 residues. Germline loops: CDR1 LGHNA, CDR2 YSLEER. The CDR3: CASSPDGNQPQHF. CDR3 DNA sequence: TGCGCCAGCAGCCCAGACGGTAATCAGCCCCAGCATTTT.

The genes are TRBV7-2 and TRBJ2-7; D is unresolved. CDR1 is SGHTA, CDR2 FQGNSA, per germline. The CDR3 is 13 amino acids. Trimming pared 10 bases from V and 7 bases from J, leaving 20 bases between. CDR3 bases: TGTGCCACTACCTCCCGGACGACCTGGGAGCAGTACTTC. Protein: CATTSRTTWEQYF.

V gene TRBV4-2 combines with J gene TRBJ1-5, with D unclear. The CDR3 loop spans 15 amino acids. The germline V gene has CDR1 LGHNA and CDR2 YNFKEQ. V gave up 0 bases and J gave up 6 bases, with 12 bases separating them. The CDR3 protein is CASSQDLIGRQPQHF. The CDR3 bases are TGTGCCAGCAGCCAAGATCTGATAGGGCGTCAGCCCCAGCATTTT.

This clonotype has a handful of counts. This chain links TRBV12-3 or TRBV12-4 with TRBJ2-7; unclear D gene. CDR3 size: 14 residues. With 0 bases removed from V and 6 bases from J, the gap between germline ends came to 12 bases. As DNA, the CDR3 is TGTGCCAGCAGTTTAGCACACGGCGGCCGCGAGCAGTACTTC. Translation gives CASSLAHGGREQYF.

The chain couples TRBV11-3 to TRBJ2-5; either TRBD1 or TRBD2 may supply D (5 bases each). Trimming took 1 base from V and 5 from J, leaving 8 bases between them. CDR1 is SGHNT, CDR2 YENEEA, per germline. This CDR3 spans 13 amino acids. In DNA form, the CDR3 reads TGTGCCAGCAGCTTAGTCTGGGGGGAGACCCAGTACTTC. It translates to CASSLVWGETQYF.

The chain couples TRBV5-6 to TRBJ2-7, with D perhaps matching TRBD1 (5 bases). Trimming left V 0 bases short and J 3 bases short, with 13 bases between. Germline loops: CDR1 SGHDT, CDR2 YYEEEE. This CDR3 contains 15 residues. CDR3 sequence reads: CASSLGYRSGYEQYF. CDR3 bases: TGTGCCAGCAGCTTGGGCTACAGGTCGGGCTACGAGCAGTACTTC. Full variable domain (rest looked up from reference TRBV5-6 and TRBJ2-7): DAGVTQSPTHLIKTRGQQVTLRCSPKSGHDTVSWYQQALGQGPQFIFQYYEEEERQRGNFPDRFSGHQFPNYSSELNVNALLLGDSALYLCASSLGYRSGYEQYFGPGTRLTVT.

This clonotype has more than one count but fewer than ten. The V call is TRBV5-1, the J call TRBJ2-5; tentative D call: TRBD2 (6 bases). From germline, CDR1 is SGHRS and CDR2 YFSETQ. The CDR3 has 15 amino acids. Trimming took off 4 bases at V and 5 bases at J, with 18 bases between the two ends. Written as DNA, the CDR3 is TGCGCCAGCAGCAACCAAGGGACTGGTTCGGAGACCCAGTACTTC. It codes for CASSNQGTGSETQYF.

This clonotype was seen only a few times. V is TRBV2 and J is TRBJ2-2, with D perhaps TRBD2 (6 bases). With 3 bases removed from V and 2 bases from J, the gap between germline ends came to 7 bases. The germline V gene encodes CDR1 SNHLY and CDR2 FYNNEI. This CDR3 has 14 residues. The CDR3 DNA reads TGTGCCAGCAGTGAGCGGGGAAACACCGGGGAGCTGTTTTTT. It yields the protein CASSERGNTGELFF.

This clonotype was recorded many times. The chain recombines TRBV2 with TRBJ2-3, with D unclear. Per the germline V gene, CDR1 is SNHLY and CDR2 is FYNNEI. This CDR3 spans 11 amino acids. Trimming removed 4 bases at V and 7 bases at J, with 6 bases between. CDR3 region: CASSVLNTQYF. The DNA for the CDR3 is TGTGCCAGCAGTGTCTTAAATACGCAGTATTTT.

This clonotype was recorded at least ten times. The rearrangement uses TRBV7-2 and TRBJ2-7, with no clear D. V was pared by 2 bases and J by 3 bases, with 2 bases between. The germline gives CDR1 SGHTA, CDR2 FQGNSA. This CDR3 has 11 amino acids. The DNA for the CDR3 is TGTGCCAGCAGCTTAATCTACGAGCAGTACTTC. It yields the protein CASSLIYEQYF.

This clonotype was observed at least ten times. V is TRBV5-1 and J is TRBJ1-4; D remains ambiguous. The V gene lost 4 bases and the J gene lost 5 bases, with 18 bases spanning the gap. Germline CDR1 and CDR2: SGHRS and YFSETQ. This CDR3 contains 16 residues. Here the CDR3 reads CASSPTGNSENEKLFF. CDR3 nucleotide sequence: TGCGCCAGCAGCCCAACGGGAAACAGCGAGAATGAAAAACTGTTTTTT.

The chain combines TRBV12-3 or TRBV12-4 with TRBJ2-3; D remains unclear. The CDR3 runs to 12 residues. Between the trimmed V and J ends, which lost 5 bases and 6 bases, there was a span of 9 bases. CDR3 bases: TGTGCCAGCAGTCGACGGTCGGATACGCAGTATTTT. This translates into CASSRRSDTQYF.